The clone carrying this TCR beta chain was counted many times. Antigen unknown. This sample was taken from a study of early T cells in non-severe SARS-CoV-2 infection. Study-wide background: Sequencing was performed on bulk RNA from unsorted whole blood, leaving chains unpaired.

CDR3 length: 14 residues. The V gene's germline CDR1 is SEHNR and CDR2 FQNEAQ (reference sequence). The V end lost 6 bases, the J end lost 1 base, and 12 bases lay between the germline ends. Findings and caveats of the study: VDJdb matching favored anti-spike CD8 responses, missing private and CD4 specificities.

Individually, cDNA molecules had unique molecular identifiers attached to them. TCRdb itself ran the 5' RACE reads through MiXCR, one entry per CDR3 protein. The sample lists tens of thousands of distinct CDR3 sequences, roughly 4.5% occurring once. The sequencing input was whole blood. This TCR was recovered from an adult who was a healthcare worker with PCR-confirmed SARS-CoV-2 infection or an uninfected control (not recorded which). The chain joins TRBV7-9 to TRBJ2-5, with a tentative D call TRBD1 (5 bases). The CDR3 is CASRESGPQETQYF. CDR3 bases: TGTGCCAGCAGGGAATCAGGGCCCCAAGAGACCCAGTACTTC.